The clone carrying this T cell receptor beta chain was picked up a small number of times. As yet, its antigen is unknown. Patients were excluded if they had other autoimmune diseases or uncontrolled infections, and likewise if pregnancy or lactation applied. Investigators amplified TCR beta CDR3 regions from RNA transcripts. An initial RT-PCR round employing HTBI primers preceded a second-round multiplex PCR. TCRdb independently ran MiXCR on the multiplex PCR reads; one entry per CDR3 protein. The data show 450,000 to 600,000 distinct CDR3 sequences, 35% to 45% seen once. These data belong to a study of Graves' ophthalmopathy and Graves' hyperthyroidism. About the research overall: Being free of ophthalmopathy for 18 months of follow-up defined stable hyperthyroidism.

Study observations and caveats: Sensitivity of around 67% and specificity of 72% to 80% were achieved by the model that predicted ophthalmopathy progression.

This receptor was taken from an adult man with Graves' hyperthyroidism. The sample consisted of peripheral blood or thyroid tissue (not recorded which).

CDR3 sequence reads: CASSYSLGIGELFF. The DNA for the CDR3 is TGTGCCAGCAGTTACTCGTTGGGAATCGGGGAGCTGTTTTTT. V usage is TRBV6-1 and J usage is TRBJ2-2; D call uncertain. Germline values: CDR1 MNHNS, CDR2 SASEGT. This CDR3 has 14 residues. V lost 5 bases and J lost 7, with 14 bases in between.